A selection of T cell receptor beta chains follows, all from one sample in a study of blood T cells in healthy people across ages. TCRdb reprocessed the 5' RACE reads via MiXCR and lists one record per CDR3 protein. This repertoire shows approximately 1.5 million distinct CDR3 sequences, approximately 43% found once; its top ten account for approximately 4.1%. Sample: blood. The receptors were gathered from a woman younger than 30 in good health. Both conserved end residues are part of each CDR3. The D gene is left open where the match is weak. Only part of the rows carry a size: once, few, many, or a class if the clone is expanded.

d_gene: -
j_gene: TRBJ2-4
v_gene: TRBV20-1
abundance: -
CDR3nt: TGCAGTGCAATAGGACAGCTAGCCAAAAACATTCAGTACTTC
CDR3aa: CSAIGQLAKNIQYF

d_gene: TRBD1
j_gene: TRBJ1-6
v_gene: TRBV11-2
abundance: -
CDR3nt: TGTGCCAGCAGCGCGGGACAGGGGTCGCAAAAAGCTTTGTCACCCCTCCACTTT
CDR3aa: CASSAGQGSQKALSPLHF

d_gene: -
j_gene: TRBJ2-3
v_gene: TRBV4-1
abundance: -
CDR3nt: TGCGCCAGCAGCCAAGTGGTCGGGGAGGCAGATACGCAGTATTTT
CDR3aa: CASSQVVGEADTQYF

d_gene: -
j_gene: TRBJ2-1
v_gene: TRBV7-2
abundance: -
CDR3nt: TGTGCCAGCAGCTCCCCCCTCCGGGGGCGCTCCTACAATGAGCAGTTCTTC
CDR3aa: CASSSPLRGRSYNEQFF

d_gene: TRBD1
j_gene: TRBJ1-6
v_gene: TRBV5-1
abundance: -
CDR3nt: TGCGCCAGCAGCTTGATGGGACAGGGGGAATCACCCCTCCACTTT
CDR3aa: CASSLMGQGESPLHF

d_gene: -
j_gene: TRBJ2-1
v_gene: TRBV6-1
abundance: -
CDR3nt: TGTGCCAGCATGGGGGGCGGCTCCTACAATGAGCAGTTCTTC
CDR3aa: CASMGGGSYNEQFF

d_gene: -
j_gene: TRBJ2-7
v_gene: TRBV9
abundance: -
CDR3nt: TGTGCCAGCAGCAGACGGGACCTGTACGAGCAGTACTTC
CDR3aa: CASSRRDLYEQYF

d_gene: TRBD2
j_gene: TRBJ2-5
v_gene: TRBV12-3/TRBV12-4
abundance: -
CDR3nt: TGTGCCAGCAAAACTAGCGGGAGCGGGGAGACCCAGTACTTC
CDR3aa: CASKTSGSGETQYF

d_gene: TRBD1
j_gene: TRBJ2-7
v_gene: TRBV11-2
abundance: -
CDR3nt: TGTGCCAGCAGCGTGCTGCGGGGACAGGGATACGAGCAGTACTTC
CDR3aa: CASSVLRGQGYEQYF

d_gene: TRBD1
j_gene: TRBJ2-7
v_gene: TRBV7-9
abundance: -
CDR3nt: TGTGCCAGCAGCTTATGGATAGGGGGCAATGAGCAGTACTTC
CDR3aa: CASSLWIGGNEQYF

d_gene: -
j_gene: TRBJ1-2
v_gene: TRBV29-1
abundance: few
CDR3nt: TGCAGCGAGGGAGGCTACACCTTC
CDR3aa: CSEGGYTF

d_gene: -
j_gene: TRBJ2-3
v_gene: TRBV7-2
abundance: once
CDR3nt: TGTGCCAGCACCCTGCGGTCGGGGGCAGATACGCAGTATTTT
CDR3aa: CASTLRSGADTQYF

d_gene: -
j_gene: TRBJ1-1
v_gene: TRBV27
abundance: -
CDR3nt: TGTGCCAGCAGTCACGACAGGATGAACACTGAAGCTTTCTTT
CDR3aa: CASSHDRMNTEAFF

d_gene: -
j_gene: TRBJ2-1
v_gene: TRBV10-3
abundance: -
CDR3nt: TGTGCCATCAGTCTGGGAGGTAGCGGTAATGAGCAGTTCTTC
CDR3aa: CAISLGGSGNEQFF

d_gene: -
j_gene: TRBJ1-1
v_gene: TRBV20-1
abundance: few
CDR3nt: TGCAGTGCTAGACAGGCCAACACTGAAGCTTTCTTT
CDR3aa: CSARQANTEAFF

d_gene: -
j_gene: TRBJ2-1
v_gene: TRBV6-6
abundance: -
CDR3nt: TGTGCCAGCAGCCCTCTGGCCGTAGAGTACAATGAGCAGTTCTTC
CDR3aa: CASSPLAVEYNEQFF

d_gene: -
j_gene: TRBJ2-1
v_gene: TRBV19
abundance: -
CDR3nt: TGTGCCAGTAGTATAGTTTCCGCAAATGAGCAGTTCTTC
CDR3aa: CASSIVSANEQFF

d_gene: TRBD2
j_gene: TRBJ2-3
v_gene: TRBV7-2
abundance: few
CDR3nt: TGTGCCAGCAGCCAACTGACTAGCGGGAGTGGGGGAGGATGGTATTTT
CDR3aa: CASSQLTSGSGGGWYF

d_gene: TRBD2
j_gene: TRBJ2-5
v_gene: TRBV4-3
abundance: once
CDR3nt: TGCGCCAGCAGCCAAGGTGCTAGCGGTTACCAAGAGACCCAGTACTTC
CDR3aa: CASSQGASGYQETQYF

d_gene: TRBD2
j_gene: TRBJ2-1
v_gene: TRBV2
abundance: -
CDR3nt: TGTGCCAGCAAGGCCAGCGGGAGGGGCAATGAGCAGTTCTTC
CDR3aa: CASKASGRGNEQFF

d_gene: -
j_gene: TRBJ2-3
v_gene: TRBV5-1
abundance: -
CDR3nt: TGCGCCAGCAGCGCCGAGGCGGATACGCAGTATTTT
CDR3aa: CASSAEADTQYF

d_gene: TRBD2
j_gene: TRBJ2-7
v_gene: TRBV20-1
abundance: few
CDR3nt: TGCAGTGCTACATGGACTAGCGGGGGGGCGTACGAGCAGTACTTC
CDR3aa: CSATWTSGGAYEQYF

d_gene: TRBD2
j_gene: TRBJ2-7
v_gene: TRBV15
abundance: few
CDR3nt: TGTGCCACCAGCAGAGAATGGGGGACGGGGGGGGAGCAGTACTTC
CDR3aa: CATSREWGTGGEQYF

d_gene: -
j_gene: TRBJ2-7
v_gene: TRBV4-1
abundance: -
CDR3nt: TGCGCCAGCAGCCAAATCGGGACCGAGCAGTACTTC
CDR3aa: CASSQIGTEQYF

d_gene: -
j_gene: TRBJ1-1
v_gene: TRBV4-1
abundance: -
CDR3nt: TGCGCCAGCAGCCAAGGCGGGGATCTTGAAGCTTTCTTT
CDR3aa: CASSQGGDLEAFF

d_gene: -
j_gene: TRBJ1-1
v_gene: TRBV20-1
abundance: -
CDR3nt: TGCAGTGCTTATAACAGCGGCACTGAAGCTTTCTTT
CDR3aa: CSAYNSGTEAFF

d_gene: -
j_gene: TRBJ1-1
v_gene: TRBV6-2/TRBV6-3
abundance: -
CDR3nt: TGTGCCAGCAGTTACCCCATTGGGCTCGGCACTGAAGCTTTCTTT
CDR3aa: CASSYPIGLGTEAFF

d_gene: -
j_gene: TRBJ2-7
v_gene: TRBV20-1
abundance: -
CDR3nt: TGCAGTGCTCATCGGGGAGAGCCCTTTGAGCAGTACTTC
CDR3aa: CSAHRGEPFEQYF

d_gene: TRBD1
j_gene: TRBJ2-7
v_gene: TRBV6-5
abundance: -
CDR3nt: TGTGCCAGCAGTTACACGGGCAGGGGGCCATACGAGCAGTACTTC
CDR3aa: CASSYTGRGPYEQYF

d_gene: TRBD1
j_gene: TRBJ1-2
v_gene: TRBV20-1
abundance: -
CDR3nt: TGCAGTGCTAGAATCCGGGACAGGGCCTATGGCTACACCTTC
CDR3aa: CSARIRDRAYGYTF

d_gene: TRBD1
j_gene: TRBJ2-3
v_gene: TRBV28
abundance: -
CDR3nt: TGTGCCAGCAGTCCGAGGGACAGGCCTATAGAGCGTACAGATACGCAGTATTTT
CDR3aa: CASSPRDRPIERTDTQYF

d_gene: -
j_gene: TRBJ1-1
v_gene: TRBV20-1
abundance: -
CDR3nt: TGCAGTGCTAGCGCCTTCCAGGGAGGGACTGAAGCTTTCTTT
CDR3aa: CSASAFQGGTEAFF

d_gene: -
j_gene: TRBJ2-1
v_gene: TRBV27
abundance: -
CDR3nt: TGTGCCAGCAGTTTAAACAGAGTTTTTGGGGAGCAGTTCTTC
CDR3aa: CASSLNRVFGEQFF

d_gene: -
j_gene: TRBJ2-1
v_gene: TRBV9
abundance: -
CDR3nt: TGTGCCAGCAGCGTAGAGCCCGGGACTCAGCCCTACAATGAGCAGTTCTTC
CDR3aa: CASSVEPGTQPYNEQFF

d_gene: -
j_gene: TRBJ2-2
v_gene: TRBV20-1
abundance: -
CDR3nt: TGCAGTGCTGGAGAGGGGGCCGGGGAGCTGTTTTTT
CDR3aa: CSAGEGAGELFF

d_gene: -
j_gene: TRBJ2-5
v_gene: TRBV5-1
abundance: once
CDR3nt: TGCGCCAGCAGCTTGGGCAAGGACAATGAGCAGTACTTC
CDR3aa: CASSLGKDNEQYF

d_gene: -
j_gene: TRBJ1-1
v_gene: TRBV20-1
abundance: few
CDR3nt: TGCAGTGCTGAACAGCCACCCAAGAACACTGAAGCTTTCTTT
CDR3aa: CSAEQPPKNTEAFF

d_gene: TRBD2
j_gene: TRBJ2-7
v_gene: TRBV10-1
abundance: -
CDR3nt: TGCGCCAGCAGTGAACAGGCGGGGGTCTACGAGCAGTACTTC
CDR3aa: CASSEQAGVYEQYF

d_gene: -
j_gene: TRBJ1-1
v_gene: TRBV7-2
abundance: once
CDR3nt: TGTGCCAGCAAGATATGGTCCGTAGGCCGGGGGGTGAACACTGAAGCTTTCTTT
CDR3aa: CASKIWSVGRGVNTEAFF

d_gene: -
j_gene: TRBJ2-2
v_gene: TRBV25-1
abundance: once
CDR3nt: TGTGCCAGCAGTGAATCGATGGGACCGAACACCGGGGAGCTGTTTTTT
CDR3aa: CASSESMGPNTGELFF

d_gene: TRBD1
j_gene: TRBJ2-7
v_gene: TRBV7-8
abundance: -
CDR3nt: TGTGCCAGCAGCTTCCCGGACAGGGACGACGAGCAGTACTTC
CDR3aa: CASSFPDRDDEQYF

d_gene: -
j_gene: TRBJ2-1
v_gene: TRBV20-1
abundance: -
CDR3nt: TGCAGTGCGGGTAAAGAGACCCAGTTCTTC
CDR3aa: CSAGKETQFF

d_gene: TRBD2
j_gene: TRBJ2-1
v_gene: TRBV7-3
abundance: few
CDR3nt: TGTGCCAGCAGCTTAATTGGGGGGGGGATCAATGAGCAGTTCTTC
CDR3aa: CASSLIGGGINEQFF

d_gene: TRBD2
j_gene: TRBJ2-5
v_gene: TRBV9
abundance: -
CDR3nt: TGTGCCAGCAGCGCGCAGCGGGGGCTGGTCCAGGAGACCCAGTACTTC
CDR3aa: CASSAQRGLVQETQYF

d_gene: -
j_gene: TRBJ2-1
v_gene: TRBV7-2
abundance: -
CDR3nt: TGTGCCAGCAGTCCTGGGGGACTGAACAATGAGCAGTTCTTC
CDR3aa: CASSPGGLNNEQFF

d_gene: TRBD2
j_gene: TRBJ2-7
v_gene: TRBV4-1
abundance: -
CDR3nt: TGCGCCAGCAGCCAAGTGGGACTAGCGGGGGCCTACGAGCAGTACTTC
CDR3aa: CASSQVGLAGAYEQYF

d_gene: TRBD1
j_gene: TRBJ2-7
v_gene: TRBV29-1
abundance: few
CDR3nt: TGCAGCGTTGGAGGACAGGATCGCTACGAGCAGTACTTC
CDR3aa: CSVGGQDRYEQYF

d_gene: TRBD1
j_gene: TRBJ1-4
v_gene: TRBV25-1
abundance: -
CDR3nt: TGTGCCAGTACAGGGGAACGGGAAAAACTGTTTTTT
CDR3aa: CASTGEREKLFF

d_gene: -
j_gene: TRBJ1-1
v_gene: TRBV4-1
abundance: -
CDR3nt: TGCGCCAGCAGCCAAGATACGGGCAGGTTTATGAACACTGAAGCTTTCTTT
CDR3aa: CASSQDTGRFMNTEAFF

d_gene: -
j_gene: TRBJ1-1
v_gene: TRBV4-1
abundance: few
CDR3nt: TGCGCCAGCAGCCGCCCAGGGAGTAACACTGAAGCTTTCTTT
CDR3aa: CASSRPGSNTEAFF

d_gene: -
j_gene: TRBJ1-1
v_gene: TRBV14
abundance: -
CDR3nt: TGTACCAGCAGGCGAACAGGGTCCACTGAAGCTTTCTTT
CDR3aa: CTSRRTGSTEAFF

d_gene: TRBD1
j_gene: TRBJ1-2
v_gene: TRBV5-4
abundance: -
CDR3nt: TGTGCCAGCAGCCCTGGAGGGACAGAAGCTAACTATGGCTACACCTTC
CDR3aa: CASSPGGTEANYGYTF